The text below deals with one T cell receptor beta chain. The sample comes from a study of control samples from healthy donors and cancer patients. This CDR3 is 14 amino acids long. Germline V CDR1 and CDR2: SGHNT, YYREEE (reference sequence). Between the trimmed V and J ends, which lost 2 bases and 2 bases, there was a span of 11 bases. Libraries were prepared by immunoSEQ multiplex PCR; TCRdb keeps only in-frame clonotypes and omits some of them. The sample holds around 63,000 clones; around 87% are singletons and the top ten take 2% to 2.5%. The TCR was taken from a woman aged 45-59 years with head and neck cancer. What was sequenced was PBMCs. The J gene is TRBJ2-7, the V gene TRBV5-4; possibly TRBD2 for D (6 bases). CDR3 region: CASSLRGGTYEQYF. The CDR3 DNA reads TGTGCCAGCAGCTTACGTGGCGGGACCTACGAGCAGTACTTC.